This TCR beta chain is from a study of T cell changes during pregnancy in multiple sclerosis. The data were produced by immunoSEQ multiplex PCR, yet TCRdb's version contains in-frame clones alone and is incomplete. The sample contains about 42,000 clones, 87% of which appear only once. CDR1 and CDR2 (germline): SGHTA, FQGNSA. With 2 bases removed from V and 18 bases from J, the gap between germline ends came to 14 bases. The CDR3 spans 12 residues. The sequencing used CD4+ T cells from peripheral blood mononuclear cells, collected after pregnancy. The genes are TRBV7-2 and TRBJ1-6; a weak D match, TRBD1 (5 bases). The source is a female donor with multiple sclerosis, enrolled in a pregnancy study. The CDR3 region has the DNA TGTGCCAGCAGCTTAAACAGGCAGGTTACCCACTTT. Protein: CASSLNRQVTHF.